This T cell receptor beta chain was captured in a study of blood T cell repertoires in COVID-19. Study details: Nucleic acid was either cDNA or gDNA, and it came from T cells, B-cell-depleted T cells, or PBMCs.

This clone was seen only once. In terms of age and location, participants ranged from about 18 to 90 years and lived in about 25 US areas. Grouping used clinical history reported by participants in a survey and questionnaire. Cohort 3 donors were reported recovered after two negative PCRs, clearance, or symptom resolution. This CDR3 is 15 amino acids long. The germline V gene encodes CDR1 MNHEY and CDR2 SMNVEV (reference sequence). Trimming removed 5 bases at V and 3 bases at J, with 17 bases between. TCRdb's table, derived via immunoSEQ multiplex PCR, lists solely in-frame clones and lacks some. The top ten hold roughly 9.4% of the sample, which has roughly 400,000 clones, just under 90% seen once.

The sequenced sample consisted of PBMCs or T cells enriched from blood (not recorded which). The source of this sequence is a woman between 50 and 59 years old who had recovered from COVID-19. The rearrangement joins TRBV27 to TRBJ2-7, with D possibly matching TRBD1 (6 bases). Written as DNA, the CDR3 is TGTGCCAGCAGTACCAACAGGGAGAGGGGCTACGAGCAGTACTTC. It codes for CASSTNRERGYEQYF.